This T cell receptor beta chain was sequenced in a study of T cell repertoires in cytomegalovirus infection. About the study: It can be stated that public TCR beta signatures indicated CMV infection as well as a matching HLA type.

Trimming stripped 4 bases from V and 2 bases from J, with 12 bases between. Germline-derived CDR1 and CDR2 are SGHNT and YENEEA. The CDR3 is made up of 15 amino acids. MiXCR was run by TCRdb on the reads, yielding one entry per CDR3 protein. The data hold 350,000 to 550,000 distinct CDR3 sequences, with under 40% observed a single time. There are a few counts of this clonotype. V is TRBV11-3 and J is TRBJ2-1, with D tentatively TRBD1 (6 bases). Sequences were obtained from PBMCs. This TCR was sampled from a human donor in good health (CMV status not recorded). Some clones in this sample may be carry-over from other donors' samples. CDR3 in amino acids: CASSSRQDPYNEQFF. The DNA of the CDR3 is TGTGCCAGCAGCTCGCGACAGGATCCCTACAATGAGCAGTTCTTC.